This record looks at one TCR beta chain sequence and its context. Its antigen is not identified. This sample is part of a study of T cells in Graves' hyperthyroidism and ophthalmopathy. Study outcomes and limitations: Within blood appeared most thyroid clonotypes that had expanded above 0.001. Stable hyperthyroidism and ophthalmopathy were separated using 13 V-J signatures.

PBMCs were derived from around 10 ml fresh peripheral blood. RNA transcripts yielded amplified TCR beta CDR3 regions. Carried out on the TCR CDR3, a first-round RT-PCR used the HTBI primer set. TCRdb processed the multiplex PCR reads anew with MiXCR; each CDR3 protein has one entry. Among around 690,000 distinct CDR3 sequences listed, roughly 17% were seen once. The CDR3 totals 15 residues. Between the trimmed V and J ends, which lost 1 base and 8 bases, there was a span of 17 bases. Germline V gives CDR1 MDHEN, CDR2 SYDVKM. V and J are TRBV28 and TRBJ1-2, with D unclear. This sequence was found in a man between 45 and 60 years old with Graves' hyperthyroidism. Sequenced input: blood. The CDR3 DNA sequence: TGTGCCAGCAGTTTATCGGCAGGACCCTCGTTCGGCTACACCTTC. As protein: CASSLSAGPSFGYTF.